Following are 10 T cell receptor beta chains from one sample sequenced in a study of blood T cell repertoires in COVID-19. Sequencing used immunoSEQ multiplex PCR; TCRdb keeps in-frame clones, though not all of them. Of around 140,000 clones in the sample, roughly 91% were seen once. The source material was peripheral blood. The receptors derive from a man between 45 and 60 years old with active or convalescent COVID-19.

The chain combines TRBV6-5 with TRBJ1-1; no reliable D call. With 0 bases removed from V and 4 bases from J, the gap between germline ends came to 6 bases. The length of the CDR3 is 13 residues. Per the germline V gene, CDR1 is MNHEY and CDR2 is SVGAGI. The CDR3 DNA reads TGTGCCAGCAGTTACTCGAGGGTCACTGAAGCTTTCTTT. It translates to CASSYSRVTEAFF.

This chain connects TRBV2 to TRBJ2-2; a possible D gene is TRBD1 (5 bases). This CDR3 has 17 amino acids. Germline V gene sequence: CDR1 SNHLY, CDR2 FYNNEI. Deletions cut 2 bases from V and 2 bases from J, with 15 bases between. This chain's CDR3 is CASSETRVLRNTGELFF. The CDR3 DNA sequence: TGTGCCAGCAGTGAAACCAGGGTTCTTAGAAACACCGGGGAGCTGTTTTTT. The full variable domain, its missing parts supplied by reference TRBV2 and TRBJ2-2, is EPEVTQTPSHQVTQMGQEVILRCVPISNHLYFYWYRQILGQKVEFLVSFYNNEISEKSEIFDDQFSVERPDGSNFTLKIRSTKLEDSAMYFCASSETRVLRNTGELFFGEGSRLTVL.

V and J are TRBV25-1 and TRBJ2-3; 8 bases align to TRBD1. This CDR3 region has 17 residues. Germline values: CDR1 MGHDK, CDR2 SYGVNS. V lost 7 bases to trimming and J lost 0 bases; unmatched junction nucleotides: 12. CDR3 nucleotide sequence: TGTGCCAGCACGGGCGCGGGGACAGGATTTAGCACAGATACGCAGTATTTT. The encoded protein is CASTGAGTGFSTDTQYF.

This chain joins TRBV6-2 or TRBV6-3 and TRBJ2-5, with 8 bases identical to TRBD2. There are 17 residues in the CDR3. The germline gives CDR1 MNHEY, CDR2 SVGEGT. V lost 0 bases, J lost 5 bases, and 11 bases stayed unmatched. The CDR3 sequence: CASSYSTLAGQRETQYF. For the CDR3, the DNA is TGTGCCAGCAGTTACTCGACCCTAGCGGGCCAACGGGAGACCCAGTACTTC.

CDR3 residues: CASDTGVGGQPQHF. In nucleotides, the CDR3 is TGTGCCAGCGATACAGGGGTCGGGGGTCAGCCCCAGCATTTT. The rearrangement uses TRBV28 and TRBJ1-5; 7 bases align to TRBD1. CDR3 size: 14 residues. In germline, CDR1 is MDHEN, CDR2 SYDVKM. With 8 bases clipped from V and 6 bases from J, the junction kept 10 bases outside the gene matches.

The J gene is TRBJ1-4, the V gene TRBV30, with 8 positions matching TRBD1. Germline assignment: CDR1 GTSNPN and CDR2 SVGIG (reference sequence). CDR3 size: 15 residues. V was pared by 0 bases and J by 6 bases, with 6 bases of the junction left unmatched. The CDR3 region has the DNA TGTGCCTGGAGTGTACAGCAGGGGGCCGATGAAAAACTGTTTTTT. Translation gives CAWSVQQGADEKLFF.

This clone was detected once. The CDR3 DNA is TGCAGCGTGATGACAGGGGGTAATTCACCCCTCCACTTT. It translates to CSVMTGGNSPLHF. This chain links TRBV29-1 with TRBJ1-6; 9 positions match TRBD1. Germline lookup yields CDR1 SQVTM and CDR2 ANQGSEA. CDR3 size: 13 residues. The trim removed 6 bases at V and 6 bases at J, leaving 3 bases unmatched.

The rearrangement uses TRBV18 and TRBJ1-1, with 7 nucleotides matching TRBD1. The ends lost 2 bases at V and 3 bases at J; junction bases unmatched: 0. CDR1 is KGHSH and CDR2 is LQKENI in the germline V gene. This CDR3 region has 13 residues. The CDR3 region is CASSPTGDTEAFF. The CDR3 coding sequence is TGTGCCAGCTCACCAACAGGGGACACTGAAGCTTTCTTT.

DNA for the CDR3: TGTGCCAGCAGAAGGGGGGGCATCACTGAAGCTTTCTTT. It codes for CASRRGGITEAFF. This rearrangement joins TRBV6-5 to TRBJ1-1; the D gene is possibly TRBD1 (6 bases). Trimming shortened V by 6 bases and J by 4 bases, and 12 bases separated the two germline ends. Per germline, CDR1 MNHEY and CDR2 SVGAGI. CDR3 length equals 13 residues.

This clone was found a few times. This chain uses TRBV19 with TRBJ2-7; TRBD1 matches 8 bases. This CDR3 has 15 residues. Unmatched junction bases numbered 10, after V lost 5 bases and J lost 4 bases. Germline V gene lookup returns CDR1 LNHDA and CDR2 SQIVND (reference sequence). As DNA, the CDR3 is TGTGCCAGTAGTCCCCAGGACAGGGCGGTTTACGAGCAGTACTTC. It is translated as CASSPQDRAVYEQYF.